This T cell receptor (beta chain) was found in a study of blood T cell repertoires in COVID-19. Turning to the study itself: Sample material is recorded as cDNA or gDNA derived from T cells, B-cell-depleted T cells, or PBMCs.

In the study's own analysis: Using reference gene primer amplification, nucleated cell counts were estimated. Sequencing was performed with immunoSEQ multiplex PCR; in TCRdb, only in-frame clones are kept and a portion is missing. V and J calls and clone size come straight from that table; D and trimming were deduced from the DNA. This table holds more than 200,000 clones, roughly 84% found once. In terms of age and location, participants ranged from roughly 18 to 95 years and lived in 24 US areas. Self-reported history from a screening survey and questionnaire set each donor's cohort. The CDR3 runs to 14 residues. Germline loops: CDR1 SNHLY, CDR2 FYNNEI. Losses at the gene ends were 6 bases for V and 5 bases for J; bases not matched to a gene: 4.

Material: PBMCs or T cells enriched from blood (not recorded which). The source of this sequence is a man aged 25 to 40 in a cohort exposed to, infected with or recovered from COVID-19 (not recorded which). V usage is TRBV2 and J usage is TRBJ2-7, with 13 bases lining up with TRBD2. This chain's CDR3 is CASRRTSGSDEQYF. The CDR3 DNA reads TGTGCCAGCAGGCGGACTAGCGGGAGTGACGAGCAGTACTTC.